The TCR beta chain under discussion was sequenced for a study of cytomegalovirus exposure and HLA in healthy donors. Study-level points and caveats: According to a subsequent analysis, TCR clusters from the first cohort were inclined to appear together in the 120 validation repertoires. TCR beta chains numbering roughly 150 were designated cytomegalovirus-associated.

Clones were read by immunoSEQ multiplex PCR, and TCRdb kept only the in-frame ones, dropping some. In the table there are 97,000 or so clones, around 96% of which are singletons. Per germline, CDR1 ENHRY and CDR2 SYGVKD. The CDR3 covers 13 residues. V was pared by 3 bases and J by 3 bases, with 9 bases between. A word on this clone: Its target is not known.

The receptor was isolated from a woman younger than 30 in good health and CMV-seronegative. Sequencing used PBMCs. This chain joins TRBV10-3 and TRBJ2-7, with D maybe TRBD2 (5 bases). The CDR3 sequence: CAISDGLGYEQYF. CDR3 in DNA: TGTGCCATCAGTGATGGACTGGGCTACGAGCAGTACTTC.